A single sample gave rise to the 31 T cell receptor beta chains below, sequenced in a study of cytomegalovirus exposure and HLA in healthy donors. Libraries were prepared by immunoSEQ multiplex PCR; TCRdb keeps only in-frame clonotypes and omits some of them. Of some 170,000 clones listed, approximately 89% were seen once; the top ten hold over 4%. Sequencing input: PBMCs. The receptors originated from a man aged 18-30 years in good health and CMV-seropositive.

The V and J genes are TRBV28 and TRBJ1-1; D gene uncertain. V was trimmed by 4 bases and J by 2 bases, leaving 8 bases between them. CDR1 is MDHEN and CDR2 is SYDVKM in the germline V gene. The CDR3 is made up of 13 amino acids. The CDR3 DNA reads TGTGCCAGCAGTTCGTCAACAAACACTGAAGCTTTCTTT. This sequence encodes CASSSSTNTEAFF. The full variable domain, completed using reference TRBV28 and TRBJ1-1, is DVKVTQSSRYLVKRTGEKVFLECVQDMDHENMFWYRQDPGLGLRLIYFSYDVKMKEKGDIPEGYSVSREKKERFSLILESASTNQTSMYLCASSSSTNTEAFFGQGTRLTVV.

This chain joins TRBV27 and TRBJ2-2, with 8 positions matching TRBD1. The germline V gene has CDR1 MNHEY and CDR2 SMNVEV (reference sequence). Trimming removed 5 bases from V and 4 bases from J; junction bases left unmatched: 12. The CDR3 contains 17 residues. This CDR3 reads CASSPWTGLFGTGELFF. CDR3 coding DNA: TGTGCCAGCAGTCCCTGGACAGGGTTGTTCGGCACCGGGGAGCTGTTTTTT.

The rearrangement joins TRBV5-1 to TRBJ2-5, with 10 positions matching TRBD1. Trimming at V came to 0 bases and at J to 5 bases, leaving 7 bases not matched to a gene. The CDR3 extends over 16 amino acids. CDR1 and CDR2 from the germline V gene are SGHRS and YFSETQ. Here the CDR3 DNA reads TGCGCCAGCAGCTTGGGGGGGACAGGGGCATTGGAGACCCAGTACTTC. Translation: CASSLGGTGALETQYF.

This clone was seen only a few times. The chain carries TRBV7-9 and TRBJ2-2; unclear D gene. The CDR3 has 15 amino acids. The germline V gene has CDR1 SEHNR and CDR2 FQNEAQ (reference sequence). Trimming left V 1 base short and J 3 bases short, with 9 bases between. In DNA form, the CDR3 reads TGTGCCAGCAGCTTAGAAACTTTAGACACCGGGGAGCTGTTTTTT. It translates to CASSLETLDTGELFF. The full variable domain, completed using reference TRBV7-9 and TRBJ2-2, is DTGVSQNPRHKITKRGQNVTFRCDPISEHNRLYWYRQTLGQGPEFLTYFQNEAQLEKSRLLSDRFSAERPKGSFSTLEIQRTEQGDSAMYLCASSLETLDTGELFFGEGSRLTVL.

This sequence joins TRBV19 and TRBJ1-5; D gene uncertain. Trimming shortened V by 1 base and J by 0 bases, and 19 bases separated the two germline ends. Germline loops: CDR1 LNHDA, CDR2 SQIVND (reference sequence). This CDR3 region has 19 residues. CDR3 nucleotide sequence: TGTGCCAGTAGTATAGTCGGGGAGTTGGGCCTATATAGCAATCAGCCCCAGCATTTT. Residues: CASSIVGELGLYSNQPQHF.

This clone was found once. The V gene is TRBV10-3, the J gene TRBJ2-3; D is unclear. CDR1 and CDR2 (germline): ENHRY, SYGVKD. V was pared by 8 bases and J by 0 bases, with 15 bases between. The CDR3 is 15 residues long. CDR3 nucleotide sequence: TGTGCCATCTCCGAGTACGCGATGAGCACAGATACGCAGTATTTT. Its translation is CAISEYAMSTDTQYF.

The rearrangement links TRBV28 to TRBJ2-7; tentatively, D is TRBD1 (5 bases). The ends were cut back, 3 bases at V and 5 bases at J, with 8 bases in the middle. The CDR3 extends over 12 amino acids. Looked up from germline, CDR1 is MDHEN and CDR2 is SYDVKM. This chain's CDR3 is CASSFSGHEQYF. DNA of the CDR3: TGTGCCAGCAGTTTTTCAGGGCACGAGCAGTACTTC.

The rearrangement links TRBV7-9 to TRBJ1-2; 8 bases are shared with TRBD1. CDR3 length: 13 amino acids. Germline assignment: CDR1 SEHNR and CDR2 FQNEAQ (reference sequence). V lost 4 bases to trimming and J lost 5 bases; unmatched junction nucleotides: 3. The CDR3 DNA follows: TGTGCCAGCAGCTCTCGACAGGGGTATGGCTACACCTTC. This codes for CASSSRQGYGYTF.

V is TRBV14 and J is TRBJ2-7, with a possible D match to TRBD2 (5 bases). V was shortened by 2 bases and J by 3 bases, with 8 bases between the two germline ends. CDR3 length: 13 residues. The germline V gene has CDR1 SGHDN and CDR2 FVKESK. CDR3 loop: CASSQLALYEQYF. The CDR3 nucleotides read TGTGCCAGCAGCCAATTAGCGCTCTACGAGCAGTACTTC.

The chain has TRBV10-1 and TRBJ2-7; a weak D match, TRBD2 (6 bases). The length of the CDR3 is 15 residues. Germline CDR1 is WNHNN and CDR2 is SYGVQD (reference sequence). Trimming removed 0 bases at V and 3 bases at J, with 12 bases between. CDR3 bases: TGCGCCAGCAGTGAGTCGAACGAGACTAGCTACGAGCAGTACTTC. Its translation is CASSESNETSYEQYF.

This clone came up a few times. The chain carries TRBV6-5 and TRBJ2-2, with D possibly being TRBD1 (6 bases). The germline gives CDR1 MNHEY, CDR2 SVGAGI. V lost 4 bases, J lost 7 bases, and 19 bases lay in between. This CDR3 is 16 amino acids long. CDR3 region: CASSSSYTGFGGELFF. CDR3 sequence (DNA): TGTGCCAGCAGTTCGTCGTATACAGGGTTCGGCGGGGAGCTGTTTTTT.

V gene TRBV27 combines with J gene TRBJ1-1, with a possible D match to TRBD1 (5 bases). The CDR3 length is 13 residues. Germline assignment: CDR1 MNHEY and CDR2 SMNVEV (reference sequence). The germline V and J ends were trimmed by 11 bases and 0 bases, with 13 bases remaining between them. Here the CDR3 DNA reads TGTGCCGCACGGGGGATAATGAACACTGAAGCTTTCTTT. Residues: CAARGIMNTEAFF.

J is TRBJ2-1 and V is TRBV4-1, with D tentatively TRBD1 (5 bases). Trimming took off 6 bases at V and 9 bases at J, with 21 bases between the two ends. This CDR3 has 15 amino acids. Germline CDR1 MGHRA, CDR2 YSYEKL. CDR3 sequence: CASRDNALVSGEQFF. DNA of the CDR3: TGCGCCAGCAGGGACAACGCTCTTGTATCGGGTGAGCAGTTCTTC.

The chain joins TRBV7-9 to TRBJ2-7, with D tentatively TRBD2 (6 bases). The length of the CDR3 is 17 residues. V dropped 0 bases and J dropped 0 bases, with 15 bases sitting between them. Germline V CDR1 and CDR2: SEHNR, FQNEAQ (reference sequence). This CDR3 reads CASSLARGGASSYEQYF. CDR3 nucleotides: TGTGCCAGCAGCTTAGCGCGTGGAGGGGCCAGCTCCTACGAGCAGTACTTC.

The V and J genes are TRBV6-1 and TRBJ2-1; 9 nucleotides line up with TRBD2. This CDR3 is built from 15 residues. The V segment lost 1 base and the J segment 7 bases; nucleotides outside the gene matches: 5. CDR1 is MNHNS, CDR2 SASEGT, per germline. The CDR3 region has the DNA TGTGCCAGCAGTGAAGTAGCGGGAGTCAGGAATGAGCAGTTCTTC. Amino acid sequence: CASSEVAGVRNEQFF.

The rearrangement joins TRBV5-1 to TRBJ2-1; weak D call: TRBD2 (6 bases). The germline V gene has CDR1 SGHRS and CDR2 YFSETQ. V lost 6 bases, J lost 7 bases, and 17 bases lay in between. The CDR3 runs 14 residues. This CDR3 is CASIGRRESNEQFF. CDR3 nucleotide sequence: TGCGCCAGCATAGGTCGGCGGGAAAGTAATGAGCAGTTCTTC.

The gene calls are TRBV7-2 and TRBJ2-1; D unresolved. Germline CDR1 SGHTA, CDR2 FQGNSA. The CDR3 totals 13 residues. Trimming shortened V by 5 bases and J by 9 bases, and 14 bases separated the two germline ends. The CDR3 loop reads CASSPAVRGEQFF. DNA for the CDR3: TGTGCCAGCAGCCCGGCCGTACGAGGTGAGCAGTTCTTC.

This sequence joins TRBV30 and TRBJ1-1; possibly TRBD1 for D (6 bases). The CDR3 covers 13 residues. Trimming stripped 1 base from V and 4 bases from J, with 10 bases between. From germline, CDR1 is GTSNPN and CDR2 SVGIG (reference sequence). CDR3 loop: CAWSAVGGTEAFF. The CDR3 coding sequence is TGTGCCTGGAGTGCAGTAGGGGGCACTGAAGCTTTCTTT.

This chain joins TRBV13 and TRBJ2-3; TRBD2 aligns across 12 bases. V was pared by 5 bases and J by 5 bases, with 5 bases of the junction left unmatched. Germline V lookup: CDR1 PRHDT, CDR2 FYEKMQ (reference sequence). The CDR3 is 15 residues long. The CDR3 loop reads CASSPLAGGQDTQYF. In DNA form, the CDR3 reads TGTGCCAGCAGCCCGCTAGCGGGAGGGCAAGATACGCAGTATTTT. Full variable domain (missing parts from reference TRBV13 and TRBJ2-3): AAGVIQSPRHLIKEKRETATLKCYPIPRHDTVYWYQQGPGQDPQFLISFYEKMQSDKGSIPDRFSAQQFSDYHSELNMSSLELGDSALYFCASSPLAGGQDTQYFGPGTRLTVL.

The V call is TRBV9, the J call TRBJ2-5; TRBD2 agrees at 8 bases. V was clipped by 2 bases and J by 3 bases; unmatched bases: 6. In germline, CDR1 is SGDLS, CDR2 YYNGEE. The CDR3 sequence is 15 residues long. The DNA for the CDR3 is TGTGCCAGCAGCGTTCTAGCGGGCGCGAAAGAGACCCAGTACTTC. Its protein is CASSVLAGAKETQYF.

CDR3 DNA: TGTGCCAGCAGCTTAGCGCCATCGGGTTTCTATGGCTACACCTTC. Translated: CASSLAPSGFYGYTF. The chain has TRBV7-8 and TRBJ1-2; D is undetermined. The CDR3 runs 15 residues. The germline gives CDR1 SGHVS, CDR2 FQNEAQ. Trimming shortened V by 0 bases and J by 4 bases, and 12 bases separated the two germline ends.

The chain combines TRBV29-1 with TRBJ2-2; TRBD1 is a possible D gene (5 bases). Germline CDR1 and CDR2: SQVTM and ANQGSEA. The CDR3 extends over 15 amino acids. Trimming stripped 1 base from V and 1 base from J, with 10 bases between. The CDR3 loop reads CSVEGADMNTGELFF. CDR3 in DNA: TGCAGCGTTGAAGGGGCGGACATGAACACCGGGGAGCTGTTTTTT.

The gene calls are TRBV18 and TRBJ2-7, with 7 nucleotides matching TRBD1. CDR1 is KGHSH and CDR2 is LQKENI in the germline V gene. Losses at the gene ends were 2 bases for V and 3 bases for J; bases not matched to a gene: 1. The CDR3 sequence is 13 residues long. CDR3 DNA sequence: TGTGCCAGCTCACCAGGGGACAGCTACGAGCAGTACTTC. It yields the protein CASSPGDSYEQYF.

The chain links TRBV20-1 to TRBJ2-1; D is unclear. The CDR3 is made up of 11 amino acids. The V and J ends lost 3 bases and 5 bases respectively, with 5 bases between them. The V gene's germline CDR1 is DFQATT and CDR2 SNEGSKA (reference sequence). CDR3 DNA sequence: TGCAGTGCTAGCGACAACAATGAGCAGTTCTTC. It encodes CSASDNNEQFF.

The V and J genes are TRBV4-1 and TRBJ2-7; 7 nucleotides match TRBD1. Germline CDR1 and CDR2: MGHRA and YSYEKL. The CDR3 sequence is 17 residues long. J was trimmed by 5 bases and V by 1 base; bases with no gene match: 14. CDR3: CASSQGRARGSAHEQYF. The CDR3 DNA is TGCGCCAGCAGCCAAGGCAGGGCCAGGGGGAGCGCGCACGAGCAGTACTTC.

The CDR3 DNA reads as TGTGCCAGCAGCTCCGTTAGCGGGAGCTCAGATACGCAGTATTTT. Its translation is CASSSVSGSSDTQYF. The chain links TRBV11-2 to TRBJ2-3; 9 bases line up with TRBD2. The CDR3 is made up of 15 amino acids. V lost 4 bases, J lost 4 bases, and 6 bases stayed unmatched. Germline CDR1 SGHAT, CDR2 FQNNGV.

The chain couples TRBV19 to TRBJ2-7; TRBD1 agrees at 7 bases. J gave up 0 bases and V 7 bases, and 6 bases lay outside the gene matches. From germline, CDR1 is LNHDA and CDR2 SQIVND (reference sequence). This CDR3 region has 14 residues. This CDR3 reads CASKPTGHSYEQYF. The CDR3 nucleotides read TGTGCCAGTAAACCGACAGGGCACTCCTACGAGCAGTACTTC.

The rearrangement uses TRBV28 and TRBJ2-1; TRBD1 aligns across 7 bases. The trim removed 10 bases at V and 10 bases at J, leaving 13 bases unmatched. Germline loops: CDR1 MDHEN, CDR2 SYDVKM. This CDR3 comprises 13 residues. The CDR3 region is CATRDSSRREQFF. CDR3 DNA: TGTGCCACACGGGACAGTTCCCGTCGGGAGCAGTTCTTC.

The CDR3 nucleotides read TGTGCCAGCAGCCCGCAAGCGGGAGGGGATACGCAGTATTTT. Its protein is CASSPQAGGDTQYF. The chain links TRBV7-3 to TRBJ2-3; 10 positions match TRBD2. After removal of 5 bases from V and 6 bases from J, the junction contained 5 bases not matched to a gene. The CDR3 contains 14 residues. Germline assignment: CDR1 SGHTA and CDR2 FQGTGA.

This chain's CDR3 is CASSDDVAQGDTGELFF. The CDR3 DNA reads as TGTGCCAGCAGTGATGATGTTGCACAGGGGGATACCGGGGAGCTGTTTTTT. The V and J genes are TRBV2 and TRBJ2-2, with 8 bases fitting TRBD1. V was clipped by 3 bases and J by 5 bases; unmatched bases: 11. The CDR3 is made up of 17 amino acids. Germline CDR1 reads SNHLY; CDR2 reads FYNNEI.

The chain combines TRBV11-2 with TRBJ2-2; tentative D call: TRBD2 (5 bases). V lost 8 bases to trimming and J lost 0 bases, with 16 bases between them. The CDR3 loop spans 16 amino acids. The germline gives CDR1 SGHAT, CDR2 FQNNGV. CDR3 amino acids: CASYPEGSSNTGELFF. In DNA, the CDR3 is TGTGCCAGCTACCCCGAGGGTTCCTCGAACACCGGGGAGCTGTTTTTT.